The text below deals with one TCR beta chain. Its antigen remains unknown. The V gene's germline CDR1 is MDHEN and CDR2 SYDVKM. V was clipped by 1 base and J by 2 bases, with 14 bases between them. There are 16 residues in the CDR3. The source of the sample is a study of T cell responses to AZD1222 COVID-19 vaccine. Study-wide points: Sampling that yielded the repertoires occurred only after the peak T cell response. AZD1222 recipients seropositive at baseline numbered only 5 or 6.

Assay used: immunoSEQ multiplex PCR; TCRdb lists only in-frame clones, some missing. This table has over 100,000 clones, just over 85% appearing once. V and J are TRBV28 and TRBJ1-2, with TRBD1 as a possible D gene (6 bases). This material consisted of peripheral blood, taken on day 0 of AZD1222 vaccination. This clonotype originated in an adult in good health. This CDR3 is CASSLYKPGDNYGYTF. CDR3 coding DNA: TGTGCCAGCAGTTTATATAAACCAGGGGACAACTATGGCTACACCTTC.